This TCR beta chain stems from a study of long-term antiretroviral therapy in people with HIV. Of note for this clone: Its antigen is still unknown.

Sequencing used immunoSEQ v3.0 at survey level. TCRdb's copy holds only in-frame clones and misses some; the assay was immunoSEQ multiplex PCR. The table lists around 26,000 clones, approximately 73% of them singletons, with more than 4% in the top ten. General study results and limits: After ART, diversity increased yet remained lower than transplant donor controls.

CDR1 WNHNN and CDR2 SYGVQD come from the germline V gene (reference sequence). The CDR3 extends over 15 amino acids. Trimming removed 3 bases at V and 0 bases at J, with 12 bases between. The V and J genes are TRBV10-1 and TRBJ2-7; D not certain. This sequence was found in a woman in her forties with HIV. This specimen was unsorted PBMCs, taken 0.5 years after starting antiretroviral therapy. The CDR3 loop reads CASSDGRLCSYEQYF. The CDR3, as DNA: TGCGCCAGCAGTGATGGGCGGTTGTGCTCCTACGAGCAGTACTTC.